In this sample, the clone carrying this T cell receptor (beta chain) turned up many times. This record comes from a study of molecular identifiers for immune sequencing clone quantification. TCRdb redid the calling of the PCR reads with MiXCR, one entry per CDR3 protein. The table lists under 65,000 distinct CDR3 sequences, approximately 25% of them singletons, with about 1.9% in the top ten. The CDR3 consists of 17 residues. Germline CDR1 and CDR2: SGHVS and FNYEAQ. The germline V and J ends were trimmed by 5 bases and 5 bases, with 22 bases remaining between them. This receptor was identified in a human donor in good health. Some libraries in this study had Jurkat cell RNA spiked in. What was sequenced was naive CD8+ T cells from blood, with Jurkat cell RNA spiked in. Subset given: FACS-sorted CD8+CD4-CCR7+CD45RA+ naive T cells. The chain carries TRBV7-6 and TRBJ1-5; D is perhaps TRBD1 (6 bases). This CDR3 is CASSPFGRGAPDQPQHF. The CDR3 DNA is TGTGCCAGCAGCCCGTTTGGGAGGGGGGCGCCGGATCAGCCCCAGCATTTT.